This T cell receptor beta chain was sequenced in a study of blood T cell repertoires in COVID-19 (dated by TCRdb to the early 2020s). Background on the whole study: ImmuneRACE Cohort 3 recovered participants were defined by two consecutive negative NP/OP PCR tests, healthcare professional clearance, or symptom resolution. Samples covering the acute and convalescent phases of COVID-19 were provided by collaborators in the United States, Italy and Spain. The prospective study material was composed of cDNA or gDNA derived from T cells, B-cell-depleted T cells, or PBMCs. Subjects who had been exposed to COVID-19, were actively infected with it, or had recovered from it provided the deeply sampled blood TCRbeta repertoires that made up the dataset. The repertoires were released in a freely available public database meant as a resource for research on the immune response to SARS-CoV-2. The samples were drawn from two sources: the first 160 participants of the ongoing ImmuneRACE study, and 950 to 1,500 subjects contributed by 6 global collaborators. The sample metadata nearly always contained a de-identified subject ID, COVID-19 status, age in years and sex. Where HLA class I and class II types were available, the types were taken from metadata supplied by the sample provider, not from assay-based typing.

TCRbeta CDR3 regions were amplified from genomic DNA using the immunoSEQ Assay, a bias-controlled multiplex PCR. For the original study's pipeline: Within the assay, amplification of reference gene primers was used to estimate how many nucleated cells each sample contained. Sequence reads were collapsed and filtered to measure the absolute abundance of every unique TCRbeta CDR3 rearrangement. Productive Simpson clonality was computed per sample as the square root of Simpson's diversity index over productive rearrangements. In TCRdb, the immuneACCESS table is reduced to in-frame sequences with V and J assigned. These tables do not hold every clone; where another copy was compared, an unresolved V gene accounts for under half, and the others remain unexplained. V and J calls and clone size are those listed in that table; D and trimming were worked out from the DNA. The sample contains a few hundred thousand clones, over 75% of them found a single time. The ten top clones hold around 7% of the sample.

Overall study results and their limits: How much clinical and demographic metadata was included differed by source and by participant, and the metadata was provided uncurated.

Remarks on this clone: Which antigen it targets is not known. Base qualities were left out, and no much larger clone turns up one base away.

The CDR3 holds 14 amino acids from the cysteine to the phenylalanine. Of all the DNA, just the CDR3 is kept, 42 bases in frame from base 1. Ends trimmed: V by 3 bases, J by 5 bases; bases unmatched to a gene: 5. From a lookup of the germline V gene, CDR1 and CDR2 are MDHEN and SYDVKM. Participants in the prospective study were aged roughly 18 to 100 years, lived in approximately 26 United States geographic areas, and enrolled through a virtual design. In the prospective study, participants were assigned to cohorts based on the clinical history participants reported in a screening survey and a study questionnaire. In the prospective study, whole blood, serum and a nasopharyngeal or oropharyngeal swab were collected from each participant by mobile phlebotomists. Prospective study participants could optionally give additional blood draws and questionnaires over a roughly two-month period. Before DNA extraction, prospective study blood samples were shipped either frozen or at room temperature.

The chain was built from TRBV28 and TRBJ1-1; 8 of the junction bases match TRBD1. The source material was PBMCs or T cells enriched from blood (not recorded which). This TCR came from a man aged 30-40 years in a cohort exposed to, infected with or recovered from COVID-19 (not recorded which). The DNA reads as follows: TGTGCCAGCAGTTTTGCAGGGGGCTTTACTGAAGCTTTCTTT. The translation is CASSFAGGFTEAFF.